Sequencing of this T cell receptor beta chain was carried out in a study of OX40 agonist ivuxolimab in advanced cancers. Turning to the overall study: Ivuxolimab was a fully human IgG2 agonistic monoclonal antibody targeting the costimulatory receptor OX40 (CD134). Intravenous ivuxolimab was administered to patients every 2 weeks at six dose levels: 0.01, 0.1, 0.3, 1.5, 3 and 10 mg/kg. Of the roughly 52 dose-escalation patients, hepatocellular carcinoma was present in approximately 20, melanoma in approximately 15, renal cell carcinoma in 9 and head and neck cancer in 9. A male proportion of roughly 80% and a mean age of roughly 58 years, ranging from roughly 23 to 90, were recorded for the dose-escalation cohort. Patients were allowed to have had prior anti-PD-1, anti-PD-L1 or anti-CTLA-4 therapy, and more than 35% of the dose-escalation patients had been treated with checkpoint inhibitors. Partial responses occurred in three dose-escalation patients, of whom one had hepatocellular carcinoma and two had cutaneous melanoma. Peripheral TCRbeta sequencing was intended to test whether TCR sequence diversity was altered and clonal T-cell expansion was caused by ivuxolimab. The monotherapy dose-escalation portion (N of about 49 patients) of the phase I ivuxolimab trial is reported in the paper. Beyond this particular receptor, the publication reports: At doses from 0.1 to 3.0 mg/kg, clonal expansion was seen in both CD4+ and CD8+ blood T cells between baseline and week 6. In the 0.1-3.0 mg/kg groups, partial responders had among the lowest normalized peripheral clonal expansion, particularly in CD8+ T cells. The antigen specificity of the clonally expanded peripheral T cells was not determined. Low levels of normalized T-cell clonal expansion were also seen in some patients who did not respond. On average, CD8+ T cells showed more expanded clones than CD4+ T cells after ivuxolimab.

The CDR1 and CDR2 encoded by the germline V gene are MNHEY and SVGAGI. The CDR3 starts with the cysteine, ends with the phenylalanine, and has 15 residues. Only the CDR3 region is kept as DNA, spanning 45 bases read in frame from base 1. V and J lose 4 bases and 3 bases, and a span of 15 bases separates them. The trial excluded patients who had a history of autoimmune disease or who were on systemic immunosuppression. Peripheral blood for TCR sequencing was collected from all dose cohorts at baseline, on cycle 4 day 1, and on cycle 7 day 1. Samples were obtained from an open-label, multicenter, first-in-human phase I dose-escalation trial of ivuxolimab. The trial enrolled adults with locally advanced or metastatic head and neck squamous cell, hepatocellular, melanoma or renal cell carcinoma. CD4+ and CD8+ T cells were sorted separately from peripheral blood before TCR sequencing. Genomic DNA was isolated from the sorted cells so that the TCRbeta CDR3 region could be sequenced. The immunoSEQ Assay was used for sequencing of TCRbeta CDR3 regions. Held by TCRdb, this immuneACCESS table contains in-frame sequences only and omits some clones. Under half of the omission traces to an unresolved V gene where checked; the cause of the rest is unknown. The sample yields tens of thousands of clones; under 90% were counted once. The ten top clones hold roughly 1.8% of the sample.

About this clone: No antigen is known for it. No clone much larger than this one lies a single base away; base qualities are absent.

The clonotype comes from an adult with an advanced solid tumor such as melanoma, head and neck, liver or kidney cancer. Sequences were derived from CD4+ or CD8+ T cells sorted from blood, sampled in a trial of the OX40 agonist ivuxolimab. Recombination connected TRBV6-5 to TRBJ1-1; the D gene remains uncertain. The CDR3 sequence is CASSSHGPGDTEAFF. The DNA sequence reads TGTGCCAGCAGTTCTCACGGACCGGGAGACACTGAAGCTTTCTTT.